This entry lists 27 T cell receptor beta chains sequenced from one sample in a study of graft-versus-host responses after intestinal transplantation. Method: immunoSEQ multiplex PCR; TCRdb's copy keeps in-frame clones and lacks some. This table has some 90,000 clones, 80% to 95% appearing once. No cognate antigen is known for these TCRs. Here the sequenced sample was unstimulated CD8+ T cells sorted from spleen or lymph node cells, taken before transplant. These receptors originate from a human donor who was the organ donor for an intestinal transplant.

V is TRBV4-2 and J is TRBJ2-1; 9 positions match TRBD2. Germline V gives CDR1 LGHNA, CDR2 YNFKEQ. V gave up 1 base and J gave up 4 bases; unmatched junction bases: 11. The CDR3 has 18 residues. In DNA, the CDR3 is TGTGCCAGCAGCCAAGGATTTCCGGCGGGGGGGCCTTACAATGAGCAGTTCTTC. Residues: CASSQGFPAGGPYNEQFF.

The chain couples TRBV6-5 to TRBJ1-2; D ambiguous. This CDR3 comprises 12 residues. Deletions cut 6 bases from V and 0 bases from J, with 5 bases between. In germline, CDR1 is MNHEY, CDR2 SVGAGI. In DNA form, the CDR3 reads TGTGCCAGCAGGACATCTAACTATGGCTACACCTTC. It yields the protein CASRTSNYGYTF.

In this sample, this clone turned up once. This rearrangement joins TRBV14 to TRBJ1-2, with 8 bases that match TRBD1. Germline V CDR1 and CDR2: SGHDN, FVKESK. CDR3 length: 15 amino acids. V shed 0 bases, J shed 4 bases, and the junction held 4 bases outside the gene matches. CDR3 nucleotides: TGTGCCAGCAGCCAAGATTCCGGGACAGGCTATGGCTACACCTTC. It specifies CASSQDSGTGYGYTF.

The count of this clone is one. V is TRBV4-2 and J is TRBJ2-5; tentatively, D is TRBD1 (6 bases). Deletions cut 5 bases from V and 2 bases from J, with 9 bases between. CDR1 is LGHNA, CDR2 YNFKEQ, per germline. The CDR3 covers 13 residues. The CDR3 nucleotides read TGTGCCAGCAGCTGGGGGACACAAGAGACCCAGTACTTC. This translates into CASSWGTQETQYF.

The V call is TRBV27, the J call TRBJ2-7; 8 bases are shared with TRBD1. Germline V gene data show CDR1 as MNHEY and CDR2 as SMNVEV (reference sequence). V lost 5 bases to trimming and J lost 2 bases; unmatched junction nucleotides: 5. The CDR3 consists of 14 residues. Here the CDR3 reads CASSRDRGAYEQYF. The CDR3 region has the DNA TGTGCCAGCAGTCGAGACAGGGGTGCCTACGAGCAGTACTTC.

The CDR3 bases are TGTGCCAGCAGCTTAGCCGGACAGGGGGTTGTTCGATATACGCAGTATTTT. This translates into CASSLAGQGVVRYTQYF. The J gene is TRBJ2-3, the V gene TRBV13, with 10 bases aligning to TRBD1. Germline CDR1 PRHDT, CDR2 FYEKMQ (reference sequence). This CDR3 region has 17 residues. The trim removed 1 base at V and 7 bases at J, leaving 11 bases unmatched.

V usage is TRBV19 and J usage is TRBJ2-1; TRBD2 is a possible D gene (7 bases). CDR1 is LNHDA, CDR2 SQIVND, per germline (reference sequence). Trimming removed 5 bases at V and 2 bases at J, with 10 bases between. The CDR3 runs to 14 residues. The CDR3 coding sequence is TGTGCCAGTAGTCCCGGGGGGCCCTACAATGAGCAGTTCTTC. This gives the protein CASSPGGPYNEQFF.

The J gene is TRBJ1-1, the V gene TRBV6-5, with D unresolved. Looked up from germline, CDR1 is MNHEY and CDR2 is SVGAGI. Deletions cut 5 bases from V and 4 bases from J, with 14 bases between. This CDR3 has 14 residues. CDR3: CASSATGGFTEAFF. CDR3 DNA: TGTGCCAGCAGTGCCACGGGAGGTTTCACTGAAGCTTTCTTT.

The genes are TRBV19 and TRBJ2-2, with unresolved D. V lost 3 bases to trimming and J lost 3 bases, with 5 bases between them. The CDR3 spans 13 residues. Germline values: CDR1 LNHDA, CDR2 SQIVND (reference sequence). The CDR3 loop reads CASSIGDTGELFF. Written as DNA, the CDR3 is TGTGCCAGTAGTATTGGAGACACCGGGGAGCTGTTTTTT. Drawing the rest from reference TRBV19 and TRBJ2-2, the complete variable domain is DGGITQSPKYLFRKEGQNVTLSCEQNLNHDAMYWYRQDPGQGLRLIYYSQIVNDFQKGDIAEGYSVSREKKESFPLTVTSAQKNPTAFYLCASSIGDTGELFFGEGSRLTVL.

This chain joins TRBV29-1 and TRBJ1-2; perhaps TRBD1 as D (5 bases). This CDR3 has 10 amino acids. The V end lost 4 bases, the J end lost 6 bases, and 6 bases lay between the germline ends. CDR1 and CDR2 from the germline V gene are SQVTM and ANQGSEA. CDR3 bases: TGCAGCGTTGCGACAGATGGCTACACCTTC. It specifies CSVATDGYTF.

This clone was seen only a few times. The chain uses TRBV6-6 and TRBJ2-2, with D possibly matching TRBD1 (5 bases). The germline gives CDR1 MNHNY, CDR2 SVGAGI (reference sequence). The CDR3 is made up of 14 amino acids. V dropped 5 bases and J dropped 5 bases, with 12 bases sitting between them. CDR3 in amino acids: CASSKQGATGELFF. The CDR3 DNA reads TGTGCCAGCAGTAAACAAGGGGCTACCGGGGAGCTGTTTTTT.

The DNA of the CDR3 is TGTGCCAGCAGCCTGGATCGGACAGGGGCCTACGAGCAGTACTTC. Protein: CASSLDRTGAYEQYF. This chain joins TRBV5-4 and TRBJ2-7; 9 bases match TRBD1. CDR3 size: 15 residues. Looked up from germline, CDR1 is SGHNT and CDR2 is YYREEE (reference sequence). Trimming at V came to 4 bases and at J to 2 bases, leaving 7 bases not matched to a gene.

The J gene is TRBJ1-6, the V gene TRBV19; D is perhaps TRBD1 (5 bases). From germline, CDR1 is LNHDA and CDR2 SQIVND (reference sequence). This CDR3 region has 13 residues. V was pared by 7 bases and J by 6 bases, with 10 bases between. CDR3 sequence reads: CASTGMGNSPLHF. The CDR3, as DNA: TGTGCCAGTACAGGGATGGGTAATTCACCCCTCCACTTT.

This chain connects TRBV4-3 to TRBJ2-7; 8 bases are shared with TRBD2. There are 15 residues in the CDR3. V trimming: 4 bases; J trimming: 3 bases; junction bases outside the gene matches: 8. CDR1 and CDR2 from the germline V gene are LGHNA and YSLEER. The DNA of the CDR3 is TGCGCCAGCAGCCCCCTCGTGACTAGCGTCTACGAGCAGTACTTC. Encoded protein: CASSPLVTSVYEQYF.

This chain's CDR3 is CASRPADYNEKLFF. The CDR3 region has the DNA TGTGCCAGCCGCCCTGCAGACTATAATGAAAAACTGTTTTTT. The chain couples TRBV2 to TRBJ1-4; the D is unclear. V was cut by 8 bases and J by 4 bases, with 14 bases left in between. CDR3 length: 14 residues. Looked up from germline, CDR1 is SNHLY and CDR2 is FYNNEI.

V is TRBV7-9 and J is TRBJ2-7, with TRBD2 identical over 13 bases. The CDR3 loop spans 15 amino acids. Trimming cost V 4 bases and J 4 bases; bases outside gene matches: 4. Germline lookup yields CDR1 SEHNR and CDR2 FQNEAQ (reference sequence). The CDR3 reads CASSSRTSGGYEQYF. CDR3 sequence (DNA): TGTGCCAGCAGCTCCAGGACTAGCGGGGGTTACGAGCAGTACTTC.

The V call is TRBV4-1, the J call TRBJ1-1; D might be TRBD1 (5 bases). Germline assignment: CDR1 MGHRA and CDR2 YSYEKL. The CDR3 covers 15 residues. V was pared by 4 bases and J by 4 bases, with 16 bases between. CDR3 DNA: TGCGCCAGCAGCCCGAGGGATGGGGGAGGCACTGAAGCTTTCTTT. Amino acids: CASSPRDGGGTEAFF.

The chain uses TRBV4-3 and TRBJ2-1, with D possibly being TRBD2 (6 bases). Deletions cut 1 base from V and 4 bases from J, with 11 bases between. The CDR3 extends over 15 amino acids. Germline CDR1 and CDR2: LGHNA and YSLEER. This CDR3 is CASSQGGVSYNEQFF. Written as DNA, the CDR3 is TGCGCCAGCAGCCAAGGGGGGGTGTCGTACAATGAGCAGTTCTTC.

V usage is TRBV5-4 and J usage is TRBJ2-5, with a weak D call TRBD1 (5 bases). The V gene's germline CDR1 is SGHNT and CDR2 YYREEE (reference sequence). V was clipped by 2 bases and J by 5 bases, with 13 bases between them. This CDR3 region has 14 residues. The DNA of the CDR3 is TGTGCCAGCAGCTTCCTAAGGGGCTTGGAGACCCAGTACTTC. Translation: CASSFLRGLETQYF.

In DNA form, the CDR3 reads TGTGCCAGCAGCTTCGGGGTTTCACCCTACGAGCAGTACTTC. It encodes CASSFGVSPYEQYF. The genes are TRBV7-6 and TRBJ2-7, with D maybe TRBD2 (5 bases). Germline V gives CDR1 SGHVS, CDR2 FNYEAQ. The V end was cut by 3 bases, the J end by 2 bases, with 11 bases between. This CDR3 contains 14 residues.

A few counts support this clone. This sequence joins TRBV4-1 and TRBJ1-5; 8 bases are shared with TRBD1. V was pared by 4 bases and J by 2 bases, with 4 bases of the junction left unmatched. Germline CDR1 reads MGHRA; CDR2 reads YSYEKL. The CDR3 is 15 amino acids. The CDR3 nucleotides read TGCGCCAGCAGCCTTGCAGGGGGCGGCAATCAGCCCCAGCATTTT. Translating gives CASSLAGGGNQPQHF.

The V and J genes are TRBV4-3 and TRBJ2-3; D call uncertain. This CDR3 has 14 residues. Germline lookup yields CDR1 LGHNA and CDR2 YSLEER. The V end was cut by 0 bases, the J end by 5 bases, with 9 bases between. CDR3 residues: CASSQDTFVDTQYF. CDR3 DNA: TGCGCCAGCAGCCAAGATACTTTTGTAGATACGCAGTATTTT.

The chain uses TRBV27 and TRBJ2-7; D perhaps matches TRBD2 (6 bases). Trimming removed 6 bases at V and 3 bases at J, with 18 bases between. This CDR3 has 15 amino acids. Germline lookup yields CDR1 MNHEY and CDR2 SMNVEV (reference sequence). The CDR3 reads CASRGRRGTHYEQYF. The CDR3, as DNA: TGTGCCAGCAGGGGAAGACGGGGGACCCACTACGAGCAGTACTTC.

The chain couples TRBV5-1 to TRBJ2-7, with 11 nucleotides matching TRBD2. There are 16 residues in the CDR3. V was clipped by 0 bases and J by 1 base; unmatched bases: 3. Germline assignment: CDR1 SGHRS and CDR2 YFSETQ. The CDR3 DNA reads as TGCGCCAGCAGCTTGGTCGGGACTAGCGGTTCCTACGAGCAGTACTTC. Translation gives CASSLVGTSGSYEQYF. The full variable domain, completed using reference TRBV5-1 and TRBJ2-7, is KAGVTQTPRYLIKTRGQQVTLSCSPISGHRSVSWYQQTPGQGLQFLFEYFSETQRNKGNFPGRFSGRQFSNSRSEMNVSTLELGDSALYLCASSLVGTSGSYEQYFGPGTRLTVT.

CDR3 region: CASSFYRDPRGYTF. The CDR3 DNA reads as TGTGCCAGCAGCTTCTACCGGGATCCTAGGGGCTACACCTTC. The V call is TRBV5-4, the J call TRBJ1-2, with D unresolved. Looked up from germline, CDR1 is SGHNT and CDR2 is YYREEE (reference sequence). V was pared by 2 bases and J by 8 bases, with 16 bases between. The CDR3 loop spans 14 amino acids.

The rearrangement joins TRBV6-5 to TRBJ1-1; 7 nucleotides line up with TRBD1. This CDR3 has 15 residues. Germline CDR1 and CDR2: MNHEY and SVGAGI. Unmatched junction bases numbered 8, after V lost 6 bases and J lost 1 base. The CDR3 coding sequence is TGTGCCAGCAGCCGCAACAGGGGACAGAACACTGAAGCTTTCTTT. Protein: CASSRNRGQNTEAFF.

This rearrangement joins TRBV7-2 to TRBJ2-2; TRBD2 aligns across 8 bases. The CDR3 has 17 amino acids. Germline lookup yields CDR1 SGHTA and CDR2 FQGNSA. The V gene end was trimmed by 7 bases and the J gene end by 5 bases; junction bases not matched to a gene: 15. The CDR3: CASIPSGTSIHTGELFF. In DNA, the CDR3 is TGTGCCAGCATCCCTTCCGGGACTAGTATCCATACCGGGGAGCTGTTTTTT. The full variable domain, its missing parts supplied by reference TRBV7-2 and TRBJ2-2, is GAGVSQSPSNKVTEKGKDVELRCDPISGHTALYWYRQSLGQGLEFLIYFQGNSAPDKSGLPSDRFSAERTGGSVSTLTIQRTQQEDSAVYLCASIPSGTSIHTGELFFGEGSRLTVL.